These 29 T cell receptor beta chains were sequenced from one sample in a study of blood T cell repertoires in COVID-19. TCRdb's table, derived via immunoSEQ multiplex PCR, lists solely in-frame clones and lacks some. The sample carries 75,000 to 95,000 clones, around 85% recorded once. Sequenced: peripheral blood. The receptor source for this set is a man between 60 and 75 years old with acute or convalescent COVID-19.

This sequence joins TRBV5-8 and TRBJ1-1; D uncertain. Germline loops: CDR1 SGHTS, CDR2 YDEGEE. The CDR3 contains 13 residues. The V end was cut by 4 bases, the J end by 4 bases, with 11 bases between. The CDR3 region has the DNA TGTGCCAGCAGCAGCCCGGGTCGCACTGAAGCTTTCTTT. The encoded protein is CASSSPGRTEAFF.

This clone was observed a few times. The V and J genes are TRBV10-3 and TRBJ1-1; D gene uncertain. The CDR3 is 12 residues long. From germline, CDR1 is ENHRY and CDR2 SYGVKD. With 2 bases removed from V and 5 bases from J, the gap between germline ends came to 6 bases. CDR3 nucleotide sequence: TGTGCCATCAGTGAGGTAACAACTGAAGCTTTCTTT. As protein: CAISEVTTEAFF.

The chain joins TRBV12-5 to TRBJ1-6, with D possibly TRBD1 on 5 matching bases. The CDR3 covers 13 residues. V was trimmed by 3 bases and J by 7 bases, leaving 7 bases between them. The germline CDR1 and CDR2 sequences are LGHNT and FRNRAP. The CDR3, as DNA: TGTGCTAGTGGTTTCAGGGTGAATTCACCCCTCCACTTT. Its translation: CASGFRVNSPLHF.

The rearrangement joins TRBV7-8 to TRBJ1-5; no clear D gene. This CDR3 has 15 amino acids. Per germline, CDR1 SGHVS and CDR2 FQNEAQ. With 1 base removed from V and 0 bases from J, the gap between germline ends came to 7 bases. CDR3 in DNA: TGTGCCAGCAGCTTAGGTACCTATAGCAATCAGCCCCAGCATTTT. Residues: CASSLGTYSNQPQHF.

The chain recombines TRBV6-6 with TRBJ1-2, with 9 bases that match TRBD1. Germline assignment: CDR1 MNHNY and CDR2 SVGAGI (reference sequence). This CDR3 has 17 amino acids. V was clipped by 6 bases and J by 4 bases; unmatched bases: 15. CDR3 sequence (DNA): TGTGCCAGCAGGCGACAGGGGGTCACCCCCTCACCCTATGGCTACACCTTC. Residues: CASRRQGVTPSPYGYTF.

The chain uses TRBV10-2 and TRBJ1-5; TRBD1 is a possible D gene (6 bases). The V gene's germline CDR1 is WSHSY and CDR2 SAAADI. This CDR3 contains 16 residues. The V end lost 0 bases, the J end lost 7 bases, and 16 bases lay between the germline ends. The CDR3 DNA reads as TGCGCCAGCAGTGAGTCGACAGGAGCCCCCAGACAGCCCCAGCATTTT. Amino acids: CASSESTGAPRQPQHF.

V usage is TRBV6-4 and J usage is TRBJ1-4, with a tentative D call TRBD1 (5 bases). With 6 bases removed from V and 3 bases from J, the gap between germline ends came to 14 bases. Germline V gives CDR1 MRHNA, CDR2 SNTAGT. The CDR3 covers 15 residues. In DNA, the CDR3 is TGTGCCAGCAGGCTCGACAGTTCCGCTAATGAAAAACTGTTTTTT. Residues: CASRLDSSANEKLFF.

The V call is TRBV7-9, the J call TRBJ1-2; 11 bases map to TRBD1. The CDR3 length is 16 residues. Trimming cost V 0 bases and J 8 bases; bases outside gene matches: 8. Germline values: CDR1 SEHNR, CDR2 FQNEAQ (reference sequence). CDR3 protein: CASSLAPGTGGSGYTF. In DNA, the CDR3 is TGTGCCAGCAGCTTAGCCCCCGGGACAGGGGGATCGGGCTACACCTTC.

Remarks on this clone: At the DNA level, this CDR3 is encoded by other sequences in the same sample as well. This sequence joins TRBV27 and TRBJ1-1; unclear D gene. Deletions cut 3 bases from V and 1 base from J, with 6 bases between. From germline, CDR1 is MNHEY and CDR2 SMNVEV (reference sequence). The length of the CDR3 is 13 residues. CDR3: CASSFGENTEAFF. DNA of the CDR3: TGTGCCAGCAGTTTCGGGGAGAACACTGAAGCTTTCTTT.

V gene TRBV19 combines with J gene TRBJ2-7; 8 nucleotides align to TRBD1. Germline loops: CDR1 LNHDA, CDR2 SQIVND (reference sequence). Unmatched junction bases numbered 10, after V lost 3 bases and J lost 3 bases. This CDR3 spans 16 amino acids. CDR3 loop: CASSIPSTTGGYEQYF. CDR3 nucleotides: TGTGCCAGTAGTATCCCCAGCACAACAGGGGGCTACGAGCAGTACTTC.

The CDR3 DNA follows: TGCGCCAGCAGCCTAGAAACAGCCCTCTCTGGAAACACCATATATTTT. Translated, it gives CASSLETALSGNTIYF. The chain uses TRBV4-3 and TRBJ1-3; no firm D call. The V gene's germline CDR1 is LGHNA and CDR2 YSLEER. V gave up 4 bases and J gave up 0 bases, with 13 bases separating them. The CDR3 is 16 amino acids.

The gene calls are TRBV27 and TRBJ2-3; D is possibly TRBD2 (5 bases). Germline V gene lookup returns CDR1 MNHEY and CDR2 SMNVEV (reference sequence). Trimming pared 4 bases from V and 8 bases from J, leaving 16 bases between. This CDR3 has 14 amino acids. The CDR3 nucleotides read TGTGCCAGCAGTTCTACTAGGGAGTGGGGTACGCAGTATTTT. Its translation is CASSSTREWGTQYF.

V and J are TRBV14 and TRBJ2-1; tentative D call: TRBD2 (6 bases). The V gene lost 6 bases and the J gene lost 3 bases, with 18 bases spanning the gap. From germline, CDR1 is SGHDN and CDR2 FVKESK. This CDR3 has 16 residues. In DNA, the CDR3 is TGTGCCAGCAGTCAACTTTTGACTAGGTACTACAATGAGCAGTTCTTC. It codes for CASSQLLTRYYNEQFF.

This clone appeared a single time. V gene TRBV18 combines with J gene TRBJ1-4; tentatively, D is TRBD1 (6 bases). Germline assignment: CDR1 KGHSH and CDR2 LQKENI. The V end lost 6 bases, the J end lost 5 bases, and 16 bases lay between the germline ends. The CDR3 runs 15 residues. The CDR3 nucleotides are TGTGCCAGCTCGGCTACAGGGTTTCGGAATGAAAAACTGTTTTTT. It encodes CASSATGFRNEKLFF.

This CDR3 reads CASTSTGANYGYTF. CDR3 DNA: TGTGCCAGCACTAGTACAGGAGCTAACTATGGCTACACCTTC. The chain recombines TRBV25-1 with TRBJ1-2, with D possibly TRBD1 on 5 matching bases. The CDR3 is 14 residues long. Germline CDR1 MGHDK, CDR2 SYGVNS. V was pared by 7 bases and J by 0 bases, with 12 bases between.

This clone was seen a handful of times. The genes are TRBV19 and TRBJ1-2; D is perhaps TRBD1 (5 bases). The CDR3 has 15 amino acids. In germline, CDR1 is LNHDA, CDR2 SQIVND (reference sequence). The ends were cut back, 8 bases at V and 5 bases at J, with 21 bases in the middle. As DNA, the CDR3 is TGTGCCAGTCGCCGTCCCGACAGCAACCTATATGGCTACACCTTC. This translates into CASRRPDSNLYGYTF.

J is TRBJ1-2 and V is TRBV18; D unresolved. V lost 3 bases to trimming and J lost 3 bases, with 11 bases between them. Germline V gives CDR1 KGHSH, CDR2 LQKENI. This CDR3 contains 14 residues. CDR3 nucleotide sequence: TGTGCCAGCTCACCTCGTGGCGGTGACTATGGCTACACCTTC. It codes for CASSPRGGDYGYTF.

This sequence joins TRBV6-2 or TRBV6-3 and TRBJ1-2; 11 bases fit TRBD1. The CDR3 is 15 amino acids. Germline V lookup: CDR1 MNHEY, CDR2 SVGEGT. V lost 4 bases to trimming and J lost 6 bases; unmatched junction nucleotides: 7. The CDR3: CASSFPGQGANGYTF. The CDR3 nucleotides read TGTGCCAGCAGTTTCCCTGGACAGGGGGCGAATGGCTACACCTTC.

The chain uses TRBV4-3 and TRBJ2-5, with D possibly TRBD1 on 6 matching bases. The CDR3 runs to 15 residues. Per germline, CDR1 LGHNA and CDR2 YSLEER. Between the trimmed V and J ends, which lost 0 bases and 2 bases, there was a span of 10 bases. Written as DNA, the CDR3 is TGCGCCAGCAGCCAAGATTTACAGGGTCAAGAGACCCAGTACTTC. Residues: CASSQDLQGQETQYF.

The CDR3 sequence is CASSYGQGGTGELFF. CDR3 nucleotides: TGTGCCAGCAGCTACGGACAGGGTGGCACCGGGGAGCTGTTTTTT. The gene calls are TRBV13 and TRBJ2-2, with 8 bases fitting TRBD1. Per the germline V gene, CDR1 is PRHDT and CDR2 is FYEKMQ (reference sequence). The V gene end was trimmed by 4 bases and the J gene end by 4 bases; junction bases not matched to a gene: 5. This CDR3 is 15 amino acids long. Using reference TRBV13 and TRBJ2-2 for the parts outside the CDR3, the full variable domain is AAGVIQSPRHLIKEKRETATLKCYPIPRHDTVYWYQQGPGQDPQFLISFYEKMQSDKGSIPDRFSAQQFSDYHSELNMSSLELGDSALYFCASSYGQGGTGELFFGEGSRLTVL.

The rearrangement uses TRBV7-9 and TRBJ1-2; the match to TRBD1 covers 9 bases. The CDR3 is made up of 14 amino acids. V lost 4 bases, J lost 6 bases, and 6 bases stayed unmatched. Germline V lookup: CDR1 SEHNR, CDR2 FQNEAQ (reference sequence). The CDR3, as DNA: TGTGCCAGCAGCTCGGGGACAGGGACGCATGGCTACACCTTC. Its protein is CASSSGTGTHGYTF.

This CDR3 reads CASGQGISTGELFF. The CDR3 DNA reads TGTGCCAGCGGACAGGGGATAAGCACCGGGGAGCTGTTTTTT. The V call is TRBV2, the J call TRBJ2-2, with TRBD1 identical over 9 bases. The CDR3 consists of 14 residues. J lost 4 bases, V lost 8 bases, and 5 bases had no gene match. In germline, CDR1 is SNHLY, CDR2 FYNNEI.

The CDR3 sequence: CASSYGGGINYGYTF. The CDR3 nucleotides read TGTGCCAGCAGTTACGGGGGGGGTATTAACTATGGCTACACCTTC. V usage is TRBV6-5 and J usage is TRBJ1-2, with TRBD1 as a possible D gene (5 bases). V shed 2 bases and J shed 1 base, with 11 bases lying between them. Germline values: CDR1 MNHEY, CDR2 SVGAGI. This CDR3 is built from 15 residues.

The chain employs TRBV9 and TRBJ2-7; maybe TRBD1 (6 bases). The V and J ends lost 4 bases and 1 base respectively, with 9 bases between them. The V gene's germline CDR1 is SGDLS and CDR2 YYNGEE. The CDR3 is 13 amino acids. The CDR3 protein is CASSRGMSYEQYF. The DNA of the CDR3 is TGTGCCAGCAGCAGGGGGATGTCCTACGAGCAGTACTTC.

J is TRBJ1-4 and V is TRBV19; D perhaps matches TRBD1 (5 bases). This CDR3 spans 16 amino acids. Trimming took 3 bases from V and 4 from J, leaving 15 bases between them. Germline V gene sequence: CDR1 LNHDA, CDR2 SQIVND (reference sequence). The CDR3 region is CASSIRSEGLNEKLFF. The DNA of the CDR3 is TGTGCCAGTAGTATCAGGAGCGAGGGACTTAATGAAAAACTGTTTTTT.

The chain joins TRBV5-1 to TRBJ2-6; 8 positions match TRBD1. The CDR3 is 18 amino acids. V was clipped by 2 bases and J by 2 bases; unmatched bases: 9. Germline assignment: CDR1 SGHRS and CDR2 YFSETQ. The CDR3 DNA follows: TGCGCCAGCAGCTTTTTAGGACAGGGTCTCACTGGGGCCAACGTCCTGACTTTC. Protein product: CASSFLGQGLTGANVLTF.

The J gene is TRBJ1-1, the V gene TRBV5-4; D perhaps matches TRBD1 (5 bases). Germline CDR1 SGHNT, CDR2 YYREEE (reference sequence). This CDR3 contains 15 residues. With 1 base removed from V and 2 bases from J, the gap between germline ends came to 12 bases. The CDR3 nucleotides read TGTGCCAGCAGCTTGCGGCGACAGTTAAACACTGAAGCTTTCTTT. Residues: CASSLRRQLNTEAFF.

This chain connects TRBV9 to TRBJ1-3; 7 bases map to TRBD1. Germline lookup yields CDR1 SGDLS and CDR2 YYNGEE. The length of the CDR3 is 13 residues. The junction had 1 base not matched to a gene; V was cut back by 0 bases and J by 7 bases. The CDR3 sequence: CASSVARGNTIYF. CDR3 sequence (DNA): TGTGCCAGCAGCGTAGCCAGGGGGAACACCATATATTTT.

This chain connects TRBV6-7 to TRBJ2-7; 7 bases align to TRBD1. TRBV6-7 is designated an ORF whose function remains uncertain. The CDR3 loop spans 14 amino acids. V was clipped by 4 bases and J by 2 bases; unmatched bases: 5. The CDR3 region is CASSSGDSAYEQYF. CDR3 nucleotides: TGTGCCAGCAGTTCCGGGGACAGTGCCTACGAGCAGTACTTC.